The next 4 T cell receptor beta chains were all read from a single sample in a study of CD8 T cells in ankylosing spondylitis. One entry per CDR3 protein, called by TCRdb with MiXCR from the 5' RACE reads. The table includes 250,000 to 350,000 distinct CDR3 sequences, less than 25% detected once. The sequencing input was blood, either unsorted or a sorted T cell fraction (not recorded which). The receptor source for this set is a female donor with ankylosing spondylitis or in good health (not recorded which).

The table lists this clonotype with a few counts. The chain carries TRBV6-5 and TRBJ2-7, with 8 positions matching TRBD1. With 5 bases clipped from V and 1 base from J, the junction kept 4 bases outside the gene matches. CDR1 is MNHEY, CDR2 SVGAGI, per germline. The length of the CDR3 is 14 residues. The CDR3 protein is CASSRDRTSYEQYF. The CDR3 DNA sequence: TGTGCCAGCAGTCGGGACAGGACTTCCTACGAGCAGTACTTC.

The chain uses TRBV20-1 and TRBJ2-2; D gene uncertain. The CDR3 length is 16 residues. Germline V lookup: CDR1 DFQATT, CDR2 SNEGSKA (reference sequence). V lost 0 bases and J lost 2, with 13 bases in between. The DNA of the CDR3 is TGCAGTGCTAGAGATGGTAGCTCCGATAACACCGGGGAGCTGTTTTTT. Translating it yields CSARDGSSDNTGELFF.

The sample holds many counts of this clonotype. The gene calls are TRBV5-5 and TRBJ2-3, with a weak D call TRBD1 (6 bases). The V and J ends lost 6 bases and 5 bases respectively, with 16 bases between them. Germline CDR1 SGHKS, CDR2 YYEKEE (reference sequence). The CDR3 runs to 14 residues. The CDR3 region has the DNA TGTGCCAGCACCCTACGGACAGATCGAGATACGCAGTATTTT. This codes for CASTLRTDRDTQYF. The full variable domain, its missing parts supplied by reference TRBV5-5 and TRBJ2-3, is DAGVTQSPTHLIKTRGQQVTLRCSPISGHKSVSWYQQVLGQGPQFIFQYYEKEERGRGNFPDRFSARQFPNYSSELNVNALLLGDSALYLCASTLRTDRDTQYFGPGTRLTVL.

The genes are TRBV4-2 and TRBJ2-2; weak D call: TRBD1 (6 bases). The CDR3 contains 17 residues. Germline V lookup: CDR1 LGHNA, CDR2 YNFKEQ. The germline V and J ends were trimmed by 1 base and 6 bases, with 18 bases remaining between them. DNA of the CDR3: TGTGCCAGCAGCCAAGGAACGACAGGCAGGTCGCCCGGGGAGCTGTTTTTT. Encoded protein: CASSQGTTGRSPGELFF.